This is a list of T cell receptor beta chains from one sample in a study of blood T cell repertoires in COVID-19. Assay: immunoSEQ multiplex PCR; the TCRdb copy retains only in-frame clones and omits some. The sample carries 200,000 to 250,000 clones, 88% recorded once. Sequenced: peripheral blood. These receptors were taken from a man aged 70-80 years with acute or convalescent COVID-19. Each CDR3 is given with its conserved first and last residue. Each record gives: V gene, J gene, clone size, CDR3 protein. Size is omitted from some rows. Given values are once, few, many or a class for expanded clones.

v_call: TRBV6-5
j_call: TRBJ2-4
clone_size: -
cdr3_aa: CASSRTSVGNIQYF

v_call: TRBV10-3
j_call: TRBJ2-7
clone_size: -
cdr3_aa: CAITSGGTGNYEQYF

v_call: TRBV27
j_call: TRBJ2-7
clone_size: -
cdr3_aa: CASSLRLATFYEQYF

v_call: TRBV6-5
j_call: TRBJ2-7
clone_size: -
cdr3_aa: CASSPGGGGPYEQYF

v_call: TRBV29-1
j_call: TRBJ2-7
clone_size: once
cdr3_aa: CSVEGLAGGEQYF

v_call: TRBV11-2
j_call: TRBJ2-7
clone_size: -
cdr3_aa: CASSSPQGSDEQYF

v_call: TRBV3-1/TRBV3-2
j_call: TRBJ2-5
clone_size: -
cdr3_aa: CASSRGTGRETQYF

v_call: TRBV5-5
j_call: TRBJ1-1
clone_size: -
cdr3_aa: CASSLQGARTEAFF

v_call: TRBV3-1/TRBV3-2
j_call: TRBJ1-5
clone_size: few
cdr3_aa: CASSRGQTHQPQHF

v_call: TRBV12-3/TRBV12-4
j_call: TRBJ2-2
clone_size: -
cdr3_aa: CASSPLLTGELFF

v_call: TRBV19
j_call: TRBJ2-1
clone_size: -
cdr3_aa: CASSFPTSGRAWYNEQFF

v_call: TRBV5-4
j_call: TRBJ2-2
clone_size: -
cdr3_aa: CASSSGTSGISGELFF

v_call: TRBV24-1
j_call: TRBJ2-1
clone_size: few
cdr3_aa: CATSGHTGTGYNEQFF

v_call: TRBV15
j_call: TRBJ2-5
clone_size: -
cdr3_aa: CATKPGALETQYF

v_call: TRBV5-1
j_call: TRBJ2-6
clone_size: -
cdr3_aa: CASSSGGTGANVLTF

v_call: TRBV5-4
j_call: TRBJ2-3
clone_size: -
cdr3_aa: CASSRTGVLADTQYF

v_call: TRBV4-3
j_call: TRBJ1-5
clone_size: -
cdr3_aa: CASSQDWGGQAGRNQPQHF

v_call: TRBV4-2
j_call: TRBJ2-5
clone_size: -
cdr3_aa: CASSQDLAGLGTGRETQYF

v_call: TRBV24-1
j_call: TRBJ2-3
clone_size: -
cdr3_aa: CATSDPQGDTQYF

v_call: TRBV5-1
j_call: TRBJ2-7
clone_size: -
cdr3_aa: CASSFGQGVDEQYF

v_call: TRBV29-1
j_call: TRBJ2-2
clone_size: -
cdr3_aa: CSAFIGQNTGELFF

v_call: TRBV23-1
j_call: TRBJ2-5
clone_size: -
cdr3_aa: CASSQRTGRETQYF

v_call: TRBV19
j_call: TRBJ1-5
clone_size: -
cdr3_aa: CASTRTGNSNQPQHF

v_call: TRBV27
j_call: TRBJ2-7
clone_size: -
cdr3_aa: CASSIGSGVYEQYF

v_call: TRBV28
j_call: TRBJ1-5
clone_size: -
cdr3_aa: CASMEGEQPQHF

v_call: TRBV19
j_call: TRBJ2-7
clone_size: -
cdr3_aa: CASSSGQANYEQYF

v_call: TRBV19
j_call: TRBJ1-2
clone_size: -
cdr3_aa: CASSSGKKAGYTF

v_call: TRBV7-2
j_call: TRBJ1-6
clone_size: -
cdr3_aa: CASSIGGVSSPLHF

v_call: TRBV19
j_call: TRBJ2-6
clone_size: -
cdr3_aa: CASSKGQGALGANVLTF

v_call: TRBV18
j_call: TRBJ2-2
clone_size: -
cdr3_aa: CASSPGQGPTGELFF

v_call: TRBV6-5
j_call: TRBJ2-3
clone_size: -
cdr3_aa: CASRPGTSGRPTVDF

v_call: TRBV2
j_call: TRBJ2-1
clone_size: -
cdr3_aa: CASALARYNEQFF

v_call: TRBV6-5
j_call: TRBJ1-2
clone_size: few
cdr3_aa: CASQEPKSGLGYTF

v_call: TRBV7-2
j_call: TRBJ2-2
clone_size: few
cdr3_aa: CASSLRWGANTGELFF

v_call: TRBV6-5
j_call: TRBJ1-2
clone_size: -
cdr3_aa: CASTPGTGGYGYTF

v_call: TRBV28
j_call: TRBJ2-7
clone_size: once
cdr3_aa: CASSSPARSLSYEQYF

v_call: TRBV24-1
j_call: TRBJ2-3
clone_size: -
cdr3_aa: CATSETGYTDTQYF

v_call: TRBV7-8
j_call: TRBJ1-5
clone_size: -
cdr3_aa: CASSLDRERPQHF

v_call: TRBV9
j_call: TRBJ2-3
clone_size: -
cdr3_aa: CASSDSQKGVRTDTQYF

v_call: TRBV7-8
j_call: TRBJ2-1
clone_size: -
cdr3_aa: CASSLASGGREQFF

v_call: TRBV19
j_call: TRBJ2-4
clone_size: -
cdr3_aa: CASSLGGRMRAKNIQYF

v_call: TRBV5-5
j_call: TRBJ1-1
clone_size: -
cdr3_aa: CASSLYGGGTEAFF

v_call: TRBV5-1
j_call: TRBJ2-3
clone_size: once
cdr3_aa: CASSLGAMITDTQYF

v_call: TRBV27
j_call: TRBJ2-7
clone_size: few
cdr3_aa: CASSLERDFYEQYF

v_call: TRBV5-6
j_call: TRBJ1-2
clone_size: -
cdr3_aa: CASSLKTGGITGYTF

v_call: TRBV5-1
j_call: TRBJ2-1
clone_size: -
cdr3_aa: CASSSGLAGGDEQFF

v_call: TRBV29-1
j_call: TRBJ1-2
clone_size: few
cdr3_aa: CSVVAGGVWGYTF

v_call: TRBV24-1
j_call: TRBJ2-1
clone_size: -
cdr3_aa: CATSALDGTLPANEQFF